This T cell receptor beta chain was recorded in a study of T cell changes during pregnancy in multiple sclerosis (dated by TCRdb to between 2019 and 2020). Background on the whole study: Changes in the T cell repertoire over the course of pregnancy were examined in this study in women with multiple sclerosis.

The receptor library was made with the immunoSEQ multiplex PCR assay. Drawn from immuneACCESS, this table holds only the in-frame rearrangements with V and J called that TCRdb kept. Clones are partly lost; checked studies trace under half to an unresolved V gene and leave the rest unexplained. This sample is represented by under 30,000 clones; about 88% of them were singletons. 9.4% of the sample is held by the ten biggest clonotypes. This clone was recorded once. The target of this receptor is not known. No much larger clone is present one base from it, and per-base qualities are unavailable. The germline V gene (reference sequence) provides CDR1 SEHNR and CDR2 FQNEAQ. V trim: 5 bases; J trim: 8 bases; unmatched bases: 7. Its CDR3 holds 14 amino acids, cysteine through phenylalanine. Only the CDR3 DNA stays, 42 bases, in frame from base 1.

Sample: CD8+ T cells from peripheral blood mononuclear cells, taken in the third trimester of pregnancy. This clonotype was obtained from a female donor in good health, enrolled as a control in a pregnancy study. This chain joins TRBV7-9 to TRBJ2-1, with 9 bases aligning to TRBD1. The nucleotide sequence is given as TGTGCCAGCAGCCCTAGGGACAGGGACCATGAGCAGTTCTTC. The resulting protein is CASSPRDRDHEQFF.